The clone carrying this T cell receptor (beta chain) showed up just a few times. Its target is not known. CDR1 is SNHLY and CDR2 is FYNNEI in the germline V gene. V shed 3 bases and J 8 bases; nucleotides not matched to a gene: 2. The CDR3 consists of 12 residues. A sample-barcoded 5' primer and a J-beta primer mix were used in a second PCR of roughly 6 to 12 cycles. Using its own MiXCR run on the 5' RACE reads, TCRdb lists one record per CDR3 protein. There are 1.5 million to 2 million distinct CDR3 sequences in the sample; around 36% occur only once, and approximately 11% lies in the top ten. The data are from a study of blood T cells in healthy people across ages. Turning to the study itself: Template switching caught about one barcoded beta molecule for each two T cells. Overall study findings and caveats: In older individuals, TCR beta diversity per million T cells was lower, falling roughly linearly with age.

The TCR sequence derives from a woman younger than 45 in good health. The sample taken for sequencing was blood. The chain has TRBV2 and TRBJ1-2; 8 positions match TRBD1. The CDR3 DNA reads as TGTGCCAGCAGTGACGACAGGGGAGGCTACACCTTC. Protein sequence: CASSDDRGGYTF.